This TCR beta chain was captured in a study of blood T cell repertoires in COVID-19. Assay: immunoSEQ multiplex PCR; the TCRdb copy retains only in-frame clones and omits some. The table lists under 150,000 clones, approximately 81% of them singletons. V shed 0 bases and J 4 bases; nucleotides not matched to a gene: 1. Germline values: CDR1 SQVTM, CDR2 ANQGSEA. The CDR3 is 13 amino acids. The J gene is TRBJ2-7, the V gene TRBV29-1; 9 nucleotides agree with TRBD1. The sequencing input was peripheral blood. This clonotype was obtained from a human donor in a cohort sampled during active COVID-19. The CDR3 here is CSVEEDRGYEQYF. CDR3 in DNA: TGCAGCGTTGAAGAGGACAGGGGATACGAGCAGTACTTC.